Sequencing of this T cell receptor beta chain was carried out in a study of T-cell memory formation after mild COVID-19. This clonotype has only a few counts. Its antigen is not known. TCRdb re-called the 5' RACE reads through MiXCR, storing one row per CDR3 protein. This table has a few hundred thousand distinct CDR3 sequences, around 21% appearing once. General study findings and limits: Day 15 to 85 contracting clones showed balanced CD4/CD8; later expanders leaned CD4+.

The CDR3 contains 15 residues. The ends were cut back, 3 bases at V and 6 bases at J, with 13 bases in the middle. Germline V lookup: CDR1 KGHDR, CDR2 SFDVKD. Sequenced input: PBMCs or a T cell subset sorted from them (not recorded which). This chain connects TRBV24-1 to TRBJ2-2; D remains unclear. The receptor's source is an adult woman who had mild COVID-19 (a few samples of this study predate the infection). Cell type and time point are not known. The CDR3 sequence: CATSDRALGAGELFF. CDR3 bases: TGTGCCACCAGTGATCGGGCCCTTGGAGCCGGGGAGCTGTTTTTT.